What follows are 5 T cell receptor beta chains derived from one specimen sequenced in a study of regulatory T cells in long-lasting Graves disease. The time point was: newly diagnosed GD, antithyroid drugs for less than 3 months. The TCR library used RNA extracted from PBMCs. For TCR beta, libraries came from iRepertoire HTBI primers and Arm-PCR of CDR3 regions. TCRdb re-called the multiplex PCR reads with MiXCR, one entry per CDR3 protein. The sample shows 530,000 or so distinct CDR3 sequences, more than 15% of them seen only once. The same sample was also used in a study of T cells in Graves' hyperthyroidism and ophthalmopathy.

Sequencing used peripheral blood mononuclear cells (PBMCs), obtained at new diagnosis, from a patient treated with antithyroid drugs. These receptors were collected from a man aged 18 to 30 with Graves disease.

The table lists this clonotype with a few counts. The V call is TRBV19, the J call TRBJ1-4; D is unresolved. The CDR3 extends over 15 amino acids. V was shortened by 1 base and J by 5 bases, with 11 bases between the two germline ends. Germline V gives CDR1 LNHDA, CDR2 SQIVND (reference sequence). CDR3 DNA sequence: TGTGCCAGTAGTATAGGAATCCGGAGGAATGAAAAACTGTTTTTT. Its translation: CASSIGIRRNEKLFF.

This clonotype was observed a few times. J is TRBJ2-1 and V is TRBV5-1; 10 nucleotides line up with TRBD1. CDR3 length equals 14 residues. The V segment lost 4 bases and the J segment 9 bases; nucleotides outside the gene matches: 7. Germline V CDR1 and CDR2: SGHRS, YFSETQ. The CDR3 sequence is CASSLNRDRGEQFF. The CDR3 DNA reads as TGCGCCAGCAGCCTAAACCGGGACAGGGGTGAGCAGTTCTTC.

Only a few counts were recorded for this clonotype. The V gene is TRBV30, the J gene TRBJ2-7; 7 bases are shared with TRBD2. The CDR3 covers 13 residues. The V segment lost 4 bases and the J segment 5 bases; nucleotides outside the gene matches: 8. Germline V CDR1 and CDR2: GTSNPN, SVGIG (reference sequence). DNA of the CDR3: TGTGCCTGGACTGGGTGGGAGGGCCACGAGCAGTACTTC. Protein: CAWTGWEGHEQYF. The full variable domain, with the rest looked up from reference TRBV30 and TRBJ2-7, is SQTIHQWPATLVQPVGSPLSLECTVEGTSNPNLYWYRQAAGRGLQLLFYSVGIGQISSEVPQNLSASRPQDRQFILSSKKLLLSDSGFYLCAWTGWEGHEQYFGPGTRLTVT.

The chain employs TRBV20-1 and TRBJ2-2, with TRBD2 matching 10 bases. Losses at the gene ends were 7 bases for V and 4 bases for J; bases not matched to a gene: 9. The germline V gene encodes CDR1 DFQATT and CDR2 SNEGSKA (reference sequence). This CDR3 contains 15 residues. The CDR3 bases are TGCAGTGTTACCACTAGCGGGACTGCCACCGGGGAGCTGTTTTTT. Amino acids: CSVTTSGTATGELFF.

Many counts were recorded for this clonotype. The chain joins TRBV2 to TRBJ1-5; D unresolved. The CDR3 has 14 amino acids. V shed 4 bases and J shed 9 bases, with 16 bases lying between them. Germline V gene lookup returns CDR1 SNHLY and CDR2 FYNNEI. The CDR3: CASSADSPRGPQHF. DNA for the CDR3: TGTGCCAGCAGTGCGGACTCCCCCCGGGGGCCCCAGCATTTT.